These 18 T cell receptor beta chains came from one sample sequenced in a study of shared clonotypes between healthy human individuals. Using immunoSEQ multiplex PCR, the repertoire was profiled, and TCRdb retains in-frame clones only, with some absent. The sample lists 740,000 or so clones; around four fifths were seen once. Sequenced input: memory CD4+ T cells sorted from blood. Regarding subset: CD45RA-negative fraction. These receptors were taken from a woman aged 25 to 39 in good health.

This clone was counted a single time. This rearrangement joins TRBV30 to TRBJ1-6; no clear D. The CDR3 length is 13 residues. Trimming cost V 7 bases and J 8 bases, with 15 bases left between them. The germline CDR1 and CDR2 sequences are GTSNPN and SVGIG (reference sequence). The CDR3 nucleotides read TGTGCCTTAACCGGGCTCCGTCATTCACCCCTCCACTTT. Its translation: CALTGLRHSPLHF.

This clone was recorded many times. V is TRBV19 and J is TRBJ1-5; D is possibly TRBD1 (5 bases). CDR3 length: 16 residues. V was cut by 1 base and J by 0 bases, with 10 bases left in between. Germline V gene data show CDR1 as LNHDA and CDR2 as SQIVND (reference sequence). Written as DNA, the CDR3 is TGTGCCAGTAGTATAGTAGGACACAATAGCAATCAGCCCCAGCATTTT. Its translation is CASSIVGHNSNQPQHF. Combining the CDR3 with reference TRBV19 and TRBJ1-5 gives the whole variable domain DGGITQSPKYLFRKEGQNVTLSCEQNLNHDAMYWYRQDPGQGLRLIYYSQIVNDFQKGDIAEGYSVSREKKESFPLTVTSAQKNPTAFYLCASSIVGHNSNQPQHFGDGTRLSIL.

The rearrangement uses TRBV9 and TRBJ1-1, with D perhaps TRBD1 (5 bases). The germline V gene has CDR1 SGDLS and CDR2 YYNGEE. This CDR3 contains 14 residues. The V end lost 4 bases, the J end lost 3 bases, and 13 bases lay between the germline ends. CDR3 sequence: CASSWGRWDTEAFF. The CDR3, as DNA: TGTGCCAGCAGCTGGGGACGGTGGGACACTGAAGCTTTCTTT. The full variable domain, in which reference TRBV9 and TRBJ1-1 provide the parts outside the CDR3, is DSGVTQTPKHLITATGQRVTLRCSPRSGDLSVYWYQQSLDQGLQFLIQYYNGEERAKGNILERFSAQQFPDLHSELNLSSLELGDSALYFCASSWGRWDTEAFFGQGTRLTVV.

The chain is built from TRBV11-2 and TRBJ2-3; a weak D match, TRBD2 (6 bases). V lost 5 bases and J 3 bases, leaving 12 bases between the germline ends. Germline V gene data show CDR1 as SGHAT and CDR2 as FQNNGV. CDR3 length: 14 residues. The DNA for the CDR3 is TGTGCCAGCAGCCTCGGGGGACTTACAGATACGCAGTATTTT. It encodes CASSLGGLTDTQYF.

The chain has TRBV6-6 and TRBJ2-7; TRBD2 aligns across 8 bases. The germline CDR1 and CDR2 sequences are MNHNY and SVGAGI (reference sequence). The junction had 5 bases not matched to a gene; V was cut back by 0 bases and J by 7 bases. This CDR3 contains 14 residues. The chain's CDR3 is CASSYSTGREEQYF. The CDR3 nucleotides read TGTGCCAGCAGTTACTCTACCGGGAGGGAAGAGCAGTACTTC.

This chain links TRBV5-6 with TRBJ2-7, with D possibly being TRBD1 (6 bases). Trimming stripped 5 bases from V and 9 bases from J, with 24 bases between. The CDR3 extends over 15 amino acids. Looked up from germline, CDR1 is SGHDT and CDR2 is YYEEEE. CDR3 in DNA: TGTGCCAGCAGGGGGGCAGGGACCGGAGCCATGAGGCAGTACTTC. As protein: CASRGAGTGAMRQYF.

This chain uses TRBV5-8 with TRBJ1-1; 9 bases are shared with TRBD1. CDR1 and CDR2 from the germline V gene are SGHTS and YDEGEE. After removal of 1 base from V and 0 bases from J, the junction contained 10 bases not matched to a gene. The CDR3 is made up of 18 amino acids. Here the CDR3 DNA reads TGTGCCAGCAGCTTGTTTTTTGGGACAGGGTCGGTGAACACTGAAGCTTTCTTT. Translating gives CASSLFFGTGSVNTEAFF.

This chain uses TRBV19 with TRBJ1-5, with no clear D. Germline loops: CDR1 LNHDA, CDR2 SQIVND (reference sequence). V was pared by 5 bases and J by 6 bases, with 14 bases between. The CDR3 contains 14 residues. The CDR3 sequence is CASSPAIESQPQHF. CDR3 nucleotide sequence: TGTGCCAGTAGTCCAGCCATAGAGAGTCAGCCCCAGCATTTT.

The CDR3: CASSYSGRDTEAFF. The CDR3 DNA reads TGTGCCAGCAGTTACTCGGGCAGGGACACTGAAGCTTTCTTT. This chain joins TRBV6-6 and TRBJ1-1; maybe TRBD1 (5 bases). The CDR3 runs to 14 residues. Trimming cost V 0 bases and J 3 bases, with 8 bases left between them. Germline V CDR1 and CDR2: MNHNY, SVGAGI (reference sequence).

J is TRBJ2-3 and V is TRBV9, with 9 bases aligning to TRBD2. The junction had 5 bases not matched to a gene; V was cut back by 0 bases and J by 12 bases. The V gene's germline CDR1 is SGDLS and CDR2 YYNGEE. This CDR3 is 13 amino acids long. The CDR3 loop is CASSVGLAGIQYF. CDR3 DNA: TGTGCCAGCAGCGTAGGGCTAGCGGGAATCCAGTATTTT. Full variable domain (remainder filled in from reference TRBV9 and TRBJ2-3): DSGVTQTPKHLITATGQRVTLRCSPRSGDLSVYWYQQSLDQGLQFLIQYYNGEERAKGNILERFSAQQFPDLHSELNLSSLELGDSALYFCASSVGLAGIQYFGPGTRLTVL.

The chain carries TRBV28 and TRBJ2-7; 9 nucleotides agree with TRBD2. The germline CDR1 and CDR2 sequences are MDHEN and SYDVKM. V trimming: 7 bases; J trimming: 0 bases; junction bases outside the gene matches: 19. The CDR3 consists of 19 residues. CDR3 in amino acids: CASTGGGWLAGNYSYEQYF. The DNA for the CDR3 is TGTGCCAGCACCGGGGGGGGGTGGCTAGCGGGAAATTACTCCTACGAGCAGTACTTC.

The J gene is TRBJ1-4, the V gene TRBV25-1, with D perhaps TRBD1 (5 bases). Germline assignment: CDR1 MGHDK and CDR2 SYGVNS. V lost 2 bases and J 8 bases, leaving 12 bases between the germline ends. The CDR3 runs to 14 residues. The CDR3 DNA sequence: TGTGCCAGCAGTGAACTCGGGGCGGAAGAAAAACTGTTTTTT. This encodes CASSELGAEEKLFF.

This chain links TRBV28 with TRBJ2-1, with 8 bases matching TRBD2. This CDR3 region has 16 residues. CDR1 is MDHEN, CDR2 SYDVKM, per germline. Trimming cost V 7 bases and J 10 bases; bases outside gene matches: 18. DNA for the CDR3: TGTGCCAGCAATATGTTCCAGCCGGGAGGGCAGGGGGAGCAGTTCTTC. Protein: CASNMFQPGGQGEQFF.

The CDR3 reads CASSLAAGAYNEQFF. The CDR3 DNA reads TGTGCCAGCAGCTTGGCCGCGGGAGCCTACAATGAGCAGTTCTTC. The V gene is TRBV5-4, the J gene TRBJ2-1, with 7 bases aligning to TRBD2. Germline V lookup: CDR1 SGHNT, CDR2 YYREEE (reference sequence). This CDR3 spans 15 amino acids. With V trimmed by 0 bases and J by 2 bases, 2 bases remained unmatched.

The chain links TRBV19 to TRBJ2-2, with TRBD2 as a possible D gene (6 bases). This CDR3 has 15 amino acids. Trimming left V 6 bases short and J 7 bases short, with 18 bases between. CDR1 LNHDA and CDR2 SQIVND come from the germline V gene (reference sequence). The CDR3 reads CASSISGRGGGELFF. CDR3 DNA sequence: TGTGCCAGTAGCATTTCAGGAAGGGGAGGCGGGGAGCTGTTTTTT.

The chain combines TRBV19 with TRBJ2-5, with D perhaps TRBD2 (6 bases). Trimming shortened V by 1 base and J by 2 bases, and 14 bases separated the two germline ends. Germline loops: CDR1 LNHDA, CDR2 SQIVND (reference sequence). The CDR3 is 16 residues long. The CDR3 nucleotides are TGTGCCAGTAGTATAGTACCAGCGGGTCCACAAGAGACCCAGTACTTC. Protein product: CASSIVPAGPQETQYF.

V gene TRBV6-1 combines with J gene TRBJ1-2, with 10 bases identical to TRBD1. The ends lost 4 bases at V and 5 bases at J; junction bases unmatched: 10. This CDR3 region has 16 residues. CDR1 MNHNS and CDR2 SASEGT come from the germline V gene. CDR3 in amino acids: CASSVGQGPTGYGYTF. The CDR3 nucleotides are TGTGCCAGCAGTGTGGGACAGGGGCCCACGGGTTATGGCTACACCTTC.

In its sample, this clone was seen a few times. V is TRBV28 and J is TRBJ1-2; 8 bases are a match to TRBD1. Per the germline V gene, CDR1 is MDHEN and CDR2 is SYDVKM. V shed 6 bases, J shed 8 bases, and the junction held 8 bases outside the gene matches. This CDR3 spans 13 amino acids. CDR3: CASSPGQAGGYTF. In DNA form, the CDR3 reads TGTGCCAGCAGCCCGGGACAGGCGGGGGGCTACACCTTC.